These 10 T cell receptor beta chains were all obtained from the same sample, sequenced in a study of early T cells in non-severe SARS-CoV-2 infection. MiXCR, applied by TCRdb to the 5' RACE reads, yields one record per CDR3 protein. The sample has more than 65,000 distinct CDR3 sequences; roughly an eighth are singletons. Here the sequenced sample was whole blood, taken at baseline. The receptors come from an adult who was a healthcare worker with PCR-confirmed SARS-CoV-2 infection or an uninfected control (not recorded which).

The chain has TRBV5-1 and TRBJ1-2, with 7 positions matching TRBD1. V lost 0 bases and J lost 5; bases outside the gene matches: 7. The CDR3 spans 15 residues. Germline V gives CDR1 SGHRS, CDR2 YFSETQ. CDR3 bases: TGCGCCAGCAGCTTGGCCCCCGGGACAGAATATGGCTACACCTTC. This translates into CASSLAPGTEYGYTF.

The chain links TRBV12-3 or TRBV12-4 to TRBJ2-1; D ambiguous. With 4 bases removed from V and 7 bases from J, the gap between germline ends came to 8 bases. The CDR3 totals 12 residues. The CDR3 DNA reads TGTGCCAGCAGTTATAAGGAGAATGAGCAGTTCTTC. Protein product: CASSYKENEQFF.

This clonotype has more than one count but fewer than ten. The chain is built from TRBV5-1 and TRBJ1-2; 10 bases map to TRBD1. The CDR3 spans 16 residues. Trimming took 1 base from V and 8 from J; bases not matched to a gene: 11. The germline V gene encodes CDR1 SGHRS and CDR2 YFSETQ. The CDR3 DNA sequence: TGCGCCAGCAGCTTGCAGTCTCGACAGGGGGCTCAGGGCTACACCTTC. Translating gives CASSLQSRQGAQGYTF. The whole variable domain, filled in from reference TRBV5-1 and TRBJ1-2, reads KAGVTQTPRYLIKTRGQQVTLSCSPISGHRSVSWYQQTPGQGLQFLFEYFSETQRNKGNFPGRFSGRQFSNSRSEMNVSTLELGDSALYLCASSLQSRQGAQGYTFGSGTRLTVV.

The chain joins TRBV7-6 to TRBJ2-1; no clear D. CDR1 SGHVS and CDR2 FNYEAQ come from the germline V gene. The V and J ends lost 1 base and 5 bases respectively, with 3 bases between them. The CDR3 length is 12 residues. CDR3 protein: CASSLGHNEQFF. The CDR3 bases are TGTGCCAGCAGCTTAGGGCACAATGAGCAGTTCTTC.

This clonotype occurred a few times. The J gene is TRBJ2-5, the V gene TRBV24-1; D tentatively fits TRBD1 or TRBD2 (5 bases each). Trimming removed 0 bases at V and 5 bases at J, with 12 bases between. Looked up from germline, CDR1 is KGHDR and CDR2 is SFDVKD. The CDR3 has 15 residues. DNA of the CDR3: TGTGCCACCAGTGATTTGCGGGACCCCCTGGAGACCCAGTACTTC. Translation: CATSDLRDPLETQYF.

This clonotype has a count of ten or more. The chain carries TRBV10-2 and TRBJ2-5; D might be TRBD2 (6 bases). CDR1 is WSHSY, CDR2 SAAADI, per germline. There are 15 residues in the CDR3. The germline V and J ends were trimmed by 4 bases and 0 bases, with 12 bases remaining between them. CDR3 bases: TGCGCCAGCAGTGGGACCTCGGGGGACCAAGAGACCCAGTACTTC. Its translation: CASSGTSGDQETQYF.

This clonotype was observed a handful of times. The rearrangement links TRBV5-1 to TRBJ2-3; maybe TRBD2 (6 bases). Trimming stripped 0 bases from V and 5 bases from J, with 10 bases between. Germline lookup yields CDR1 SGHRS and CDR2 YFSETQ. The CDR3 totals 14 residues. The CDR3 here is CASSLGRGGDTQYF. The CDR3 nucleotides read TGCGCCAGCAGCTTGGGGCGGGGTGGAGATACGCAGTATTTT.

This clonotype appeared once. The V and J genes are TRBV6-5 and TRBJ2-7; D not resolved. This CDR3 contains 11 residues. V lost 6 bases and J 6 bases, leaving 9 bases between the germline ends. Germline V lookup: CDR1 MNHEY, CDR2 SVGAGI. CDR3 DNA: TGTGCCAGCAGACAGAACTTCGAGCAGTACTTC. Its translation is CASRQNFEQYF.

V is TRBV6-5 and J is TRBJ2-1; D might be TRBD1 or TRBD2, each matching 6 bases. The CDR3 runs 14 residues. Per the germline V gene, CDR1 is MNHEY and CDR2 is SVGAGI. The V gene lost 1 base and the J gene lost 8 bases, with 12 bases spanning the gap. The CDR3: CASSYFPRGDEQFF. The CDR3 nucleotides read TGTGCCAGCAGTTACTTCCCAAGGGGGGATGAGCAGTTCTTC.

This clonotype was counted a few times. The rearrangement joins TRBV7-9 to TRBJ2-1; the D gene is possibly TRBD2 (5 bases). There are 15 residues in the CDR3. V gave up 0 bases and J gave up 5 bases, with 11 bases separating them. Germline V gives CDR1 SEHNR, CDR2 FQNEAQ (reference sequence). The CDR3 here is CASSLAGLLDNEQFF. The CDR3 region has the DNA TGTGCCAGCAGCTTAGCCGGACTTTTGGACAATGAGCAGTTCTTC.